These 30 T cell receptor beta chains were sequenced from one sample in a study of blood T cells in healthy people across ages. Through a sample-barcoded 5' primer and a J-beta primer mix, a second PCR was run for roughly 7 to 12 cycles. TCRdb re-called the 5' RACE reads through MiXCR, storing one row per CDR3 protein. Counted here are 1.5 million to 2 million distinct CDR3 sequences, less than 50% occurring once; the ten biggest clones make up around 2.1%. Sequencing was carried out using blood. These receptor sequences come from a woman aged 40 to 55 in good health.

Regarding this clonotype: An end of the junction does not agree with germline; a read error may underlie this. CDR3 sequence reads: CVSSGGAGASYEQYF. The CDR3 DNA sequence: TGTGTCAGCAGCGGGGGGGCAGGTGCATCGTACGAGCAGTACTTC. This rearrangement joins TRBV7-9 to TRBJ2-7, with 10 bases identical to TRBD2. The CDR3 covers 15 residues. Looked up from germline, CDR1 is SEHNR and CDR2 is FQNEAQ (reference sequence).

This chain links TRBV21-1 with TRBJ2-3; the table's D call TRBD1 went unverified against the DNA. TRBV21-1 is a pseudogene locus. This CDR3 is 16 amino acids long. The CDR3 is CASSKGTGGGTDTQYF. The CDR3 DNA sequence: TGTGCCAGCAGCAAAGGAACAGGGGGTGGCACAGATACGCAGTATTTT.

This clonotype was counted between two and nine times. The chain combines TRBV25-1 with TRBJ2-3; D unresolved. The CDR3 loop spans 15 amino acids. Trimming took 4 bases from V and 4 from J, leaving 15 bases between them. CDR1 and CDR2 (germline): MGHDK, SYGVNS. The CDR3 DNA reads as TGTGCCAGCAGTGCCCGATCGTCCCTAGCAGATACGCAGTATTTT. Protein product: CASSARSSLADTQYF.

The chain carries TRBV5-4 and TRBJ2-3; D is unclear. Trimming removed 7 bases at V and 0 bases at J, with 12 bases between. Germline assignment: CDR1 SGHNT and CDR2 YYREEE (reference sequence). The CDR3 sequence is 14 residues long. As DNA, the CDR3 is TGTGCCAGCTCGCAATTCACTAGCACAGATACGCAGTATTTT. Amino acids: CASSQFTSTDTQYF.

V usage is TRBV7-9 and J usage is TRBJ1-4; TRBD1 is a possible D gene (5 bases). V was cut by 6 bases and J by 5 bases, with 13 bases left in between. CDR1 is SEHNR, CDR2 FQNEAQ, per germline (reference sequence). The CDR3 is 14 amino acids. The CDR3 DNA follows: TGTGCCAGCAGTTCTACTCAGGGAAATGAAAAACTGTTTTTT. This codes for CASSSTQGNEKLFF.

This rearrangement joins TRBV7-2 to TRBJ1-5; D might be TRBD1 (6 bases). The CDR3 has 16 amino acids. V was shortened by 2 bases and J by 7 bases, with 18 bases between the two germline ends. Germline CDR1 SGHTA, CDR2 FQGNSA. CDR3 DNA: TGTGCCAGCAGCTTATGGAGGGGGGCAGGGCCACAGCCCCAGCATTTT. The encoded protein is CASSLWRGAGPQPQHF.

In regard to this clonotype: One base away lies a much larger clone, so this may be a sequencing read error. The CDR3 nucleotides are TGCAGTGCTAGAGATTGGACAGGGGGAGGGGACAATCGGCCCCAGCATTTT. Translating it yields CSARDWTGGGDNRPQHF. V is TRBV20-1 and J is TRBJ1-5, with 10 positions matching TRBD1. Germline V lookup: CDR1 DFQATT, CDR2 SNEGSKA (reference sequence). This CDR3 comprises 17 residues.

The gene calls are TRBV10-2 and TRBJ2-4, with TRBD1 as a possible D gene (6 bases). The end of the DNA aligns better with TRBJ2-5, so the J call may be wrong. Per germline, CDR1 WSHSY and CDR2 SAAADI. The CDR3 length is 13 residues. The CDR3 sequence is CASKRGMEETQYF. The CDR3 coding sequence is TGCGCCAGCAAAAGGGGGATGGAAGAGACCCAGTACTTC.

Remarks on this clonotype: An end of the junction differs from the germline gene, which may be a read error. This chain connects TRBV20-1 to TRBJ2-7, with D possibly matching TRBD1 (5 bases). This CDR3 contains 15 residues. The germline V gene has CDR1 DFQATT and CDR2 SNEGSKA (reference sequence). The DNA for the CDR3 is TGCAATGCTAGAGTCACAGACAGCTACTCCTACGAGCAGTACTTC. It specifies CNARVTDSYSYEQYF.

This clonotype turned up a few times. This chain connects TRBV4-1 to TRBJ2-5; no reliable D call. V shed 1 base and J shed 1 base, with 10 bases lying between them. Germline-derived CDR1 and CDR2 are MGHRA and YSYEKL. The CDR3 length is 15 residues. The CDR3 reads CASSQGSATQETQYF. The CDR3 region has the DNA TGCGCCAGCAGCCAAGGTTCAGCGACCCAAGAGACCCAGTACTTC.

The chain has TRBV2 and TRBJ1-6; 8 bases match TRBD1. With 4 bases clipped from V and 7 bases from J, the junction kept 9 bases outside the gene matches. The CDR3 extends over 16 amino acids. Germline CDR1 is SNHLY and CDR2 is FYNNEI. The CDR3 loop reads CASSGTGPGTNSPLHF. The CDR3 region has the DNA TGTGCCAGCAGTGGGACAGGGCCCGGTACGAATTCACCCCTCCACTTT. Supplemented by reference TRBV2 and TRBJ1-6, the full variable domain reads EPEVTQTPSHQVTQMGQEVILRCVPISNHLYFYWYRQILGQKVEFLVSFYNNEISEKSEIFDDQFSVERPDGSNFTLKIRSTKLEDSAMYFCASSGTGPGTNSPLHFGNGTRLTVT.

This clonotype was found a few times. The rearrangement links TRBV5-1 to TRBJ2-3, with 8 bases lining up with TRBD2. Germline CDR1 is SGHRS and CDR2 is YFSETQ. Trimming took 0 bases from V and 6 from J; bases not matched to a gene: 6. The CDR3 totals 15 residues. The CDR3 nucleotides are TGCGCCAGCAGCTTGGGGACTAGCCGCCCGGATACGCAGTATTTT. This codes for CASSLGTSRPDTQYF.

This rearrangement joins TRBV9 to TRBJ2-3; D possibly corresponds to TRBD1 (5 bases). This CDR3 is built from 17 residues. Germline V gene data show CDR1 as SGDLS and CDR2 as YYNGEE. Trimming pared 2 bases from V and 2 bases from J, leaving 18 bases between. This chain's CDR3 is CASSVPTEGVFTDTQYF. The DNA of the CDR3 is TGTGCCAGCAGCGTCCCCACCGAAGGGGTATTCACAGATACGCAGTATTTT. The complete variable domain, with remaining parts taken from reference TRBV9 and TRBJ2-3, reads DSGVTQTPKHLITATGQRVTLRCSPRSGDLSVYWYQQSLDQGLQFLIQYYNGEERAKGNILERFSAQQFPDLHSELNLSSLELGDSALYFCASSVPTEGVFTDTQYFGPGTRLTVL.

Regarding this clonotype: The junction does not match germline at one end; this may be a read error. This chain uses TRBV7-6 with TRBJ2-1; D is undetermined. Germline V CDR1 and CDR2: SGHVS, FNYEAQ. This CDR3 has 13 residues. The CDR3 DNA reads as TGTGCCAGCAGCACCGGCTCCTACAGTGAGCAGTTCTTC. As protein: CASSTGSYSEQFF.

V usage is TRBV10-3 and J usage is TRBJ1-1; D gene uncertain. The germline V and J ends were trimmed by 10 bases and 1 base, with 13 bases remaining between them. The germline gives CDR1 ENHRY, CDR2 SYGVKD. The CDR3 consists of 13 residues. The CDR3 loop is CATTFKQNTEAFF. As DNA, the CDR3 is TGTGCCACCACCTTTAAACAGAACACTGAAGCTTTCTTT.

CDR3 loop: CASSWQTDRAVMNTEAFF. CDR3 bases: TGTGCCAGCAGTTGGCAAACGGACAGGGCGGTAATGAACACTGAAGCTTTCTTT. This chain uses TRBV27 with TRBJ1-1; 8 bases are shared with TRBD1. V was pared by 4 bases and J by 0 bases, with 13 bases of the junction left unmatched. The CDR3 sequence is 18 residues long. CDR1 and CDR2 (germline): MNHEY, SMNVEV (reference sequence).

The chain employs TRBV6-5 and TRBJ2-4, with a tentative D call TRBD1 (5 bases). The germline V gene has CDR1 MNHEY and CDR2 SVGAGI. V was trimmed by 2 bases and J by 0 bases, leaving 11 bases between them. The CDR3 covers 16 residues. CDR3 protein: CASSYEGVKAKNIQYF. As DNA, the CDR3 is TGTGCCAGCAGTTACGAAGGGGTTAAAGCCAAAAACATTCAGTACTTC.

The chain recombines TRBV7-6 with TRBJ2-3, with TRBD1 matching over 10 bases. This CDR3 spans 21 amino acids. Germline lookup yields CDR1 SGHVS and CDR2 FNYEAQ. V shed 5 bases, J shed 0 bases, and the junction held 20 bases outside the gene matches. CDR3 nucleotide sequence: TGTGCCAGCAGCCCTAGGGACAGGGGCACGAGGACTGCGTCTAGCACAGATACGCAGTATTTT. The encoded protein is CASSPRDRGTRTASSTDTQYF.

The table lists this clonotype with a few counts. V and J are TRBV7-2 and TRBJ2-3, with 7 bases identical to TRBD1. This CDR3 has 14 residues. Germline V gives CDR1 SGHTA, CDR2 FQGNSA. V lost 5 bases, J lost 7 bases, and 9 bases stayed unmatched. DNA of the CDR3: TGTGCCAGCAGCCCCGGACAGGAGTCTAATACGCAGTATTTT. This translates into CASSPGQESNTQYF.

The V gene is TRBV5-1, the J gene TRBJ2-5; perhaps TRBD1 as D (6 bases). Trimming removed 0 bases from V and 0 bases from J, with 24 bases in between. CDR3 length: 20 amino acids. Germline CDR1 is SGHRS and CDR2 is YFSETQ. CDR3 nucleotides: TGCGCCAGCAGCTTGGACCTCTCCCGGGACACCGAAGCGTACCAAGAGACCCAGTACTTC. Amino acids: CASSLDLSRDTEAYQETQYF.

V gene TRBV29-1 combines with J gene TRBJ2-1, with D uncertain. V was clipped by 4 bases and J by 2 bases, with 9 bases between them. The germline V gene has CDR1 SQVTM and CDR2 ANQGSEA. The length of the CDR3 is 13 residues. CDR3 coding DNA: TGCAGCGTTGGTGACTTTACCTACAATGAGCAGTTCTTC. It specifies CSVGDFTYNEQFF.

This clonotype was seen a handful of times. V and J are TRBV14 and TRBJ2-5, with D possibly being TRBD1 or TRBD2 (5 bases each). V was clipped by 1 base and J by 4 bases, with 13 bases between them. CDR1 and CDR2 (germline): SGHDN, FVKESK. The length of the CDR3 is 15 residues. DNA for the CDR3: TGTGCCAGCAGCCAAGGGGTCCGAGGGGCAGAGACCCAGTACTTC. As protein: CASSQGVRGAETQYF.

The rearrangement uses TRBV7-2 and TRBJ2-3, with D unresolved. The germline gives CDR1 SGHTA, CDR2 FQGNSA. The ends were cut back, 5 bases at V and 6 bases at J, with 9 bases in the middle. The length of the CDR3 is 12 residues. Here the CDR3 DNA reads TGTGCCAGCAGCCCAAGGGTGGATACGCAGTATTTT. As protein: CASSPRVDTQYF.

This clonotype was found a few times. This chain uses TRBV4-2 with TRBJ2-3; the D gene is possibly TRBD1 (6 bases). The CDR3 runs to 17 residues. With 0 bases removed from V and 0 bases from J, the gap between germline ends came to 13 bases. Germline V gene sequence: CDR1 LGHNA, CDR2 YNFKEQ. Here the CDR3 DNA reads TGTGCCAGCAGCCAAGAGTCGGGGACAACTAGCACAGATACGCAGTATTTT. Encoded protein: CASSQESGTTSTDTQYF.

The V gene is TRBV18, the J gene TRBJ1-1, with a possible D match to TRBD1 (6 bases). The CDR3 totals 14 residues. V was cut by 3 bases and J by 4 bases, with 12 bases left in between. Germline CDR1 KGHSH, CDR2 LQKENI. CDR3 sequence reads: CASSPQGQATEAFF. CDR3 bases: TGTGCCAGCTCACCTCAGGGGCAGGCCACTGAAGCTTTCTTT.

The table lists this clonotype with a count of one. This chain uses TRBV12-3 or TRBV12-4 with TRBJ2-2; 8 positions match TRBD1. The J segment lost 1 base and the V segment lost 5 bases, leaving 3 bases of the junction unmatched. The CDR3 runs to 15 residues. CDR3 sequence reads: CASSGTGQNTGELFF. The CDR3 DNA sequence: TGTGCCAGCAGTGGGACAGGCCAGAACACCGGGGAGCTGTTTTTT.

This chain uses TRBV2 with TRBJ2-1; D is possibly TRBD1 (6 bases). Germline lookup yields CDR1 SNHLY and CDR2 FYNNEI. V was trimmed by 4 bases and J by 4 bases, leaving 11 bases between them. This CDR3 spans 14 amino acids. The CDR3 protein is CASSGRTAYNEQFF. The CDR3, as DNA: TGTGCCAGCAGTGGCCGGACAGCGTACAATGAGCAGTTCTTC. Drawing the rest from reference TRBV2 and TRBJ2-1, the complete variable domain is EPEVTQTPSHQVTQMGQEVILRCVPISNHLYFYWYRQILGQKVEFLVSFYNNEISEKSEIFDDQFSVERPDGSNFTLKIRSTKLEDSAMYFCASSGRTAYNEQFFGPGTRLTVL.

The V and J genes are TRBV3-1 and TRBJ2-7, with 8 bases aligning to TRBD1. The CDR3 totals 15 residues. CDR1 and CDR2 from the germline V gene are LGHDT and YNNKEL (reference sequence). The junction had 8 bases not matched to a gene; V was cut back by 0 bases and J by 7 bases. The CDR3 loop reads CASSQEWQGAWEQYF. The CDR3 nucleotides read TGTGCCAGCAGCCAAGAATGGCAGGGGGCTTGGGAGCAGTACTTC.

This sequence joins TRBV27 and TRBJ2-4; D uncertain. Gene TRBJ2-7 matches the end of the DNA better, so the J call may be wrong. The germline gives CDR1 MNHEY, CDR2 SMNVEV (reference sequence). This CDR3 contains 13 residues. DNA of the CDR3: TGTGCCAGCAGTCTATTCAGGACGAGCGAGCAGTACTTC. Translation gives CASSLFRTSEQYF.

The chain carries TRBV6-5 and TRBJ1-1; D is ambiguous. Germline-derived CDR1 and CDR2 are MNHEY and SVGAGI. Deletions cut 3 bases from V and 1 base from J, with 6 bases between. The length of the CDR3 is 13 residues. The CDR3 DNA sequence: TGTGCCAGCAGTTATTCGGCGAACACTGAAGCTTTCTTT. Residues: CASSYSANTEAFF.